These T cell receptor beta chains were read from a single sample in a study of siplizumab effects on memory and regulatory T cells. Repertoires were generated with immunoSEQ multiplex PCR, while TCRdb's copy carries only in-frame clones and drops some. The sample lists approximately 110,000 clones; just over 90% were seen once. Sequencing was carried out using CD4+ T cells sorted from blood. The source is a human donor in good health. CDR3s include the opening cysteine and the closing phenylalanine or tryptophan. The D gene is left open where the match is weak. Clone size is stated in some rows and not others, as once, few, many or a class when expanded.

TRBV10-3	once	TRBD1	TRBJ1-3	TGTGCCATCAGGCCCAAAGACAGGGCCGGAAACACCATATATTTT	CAIRPKDRAGNTIYF
TRBV9	-	-	TRBJ1-2	TGTGCCAGCAGCGTAGGTCTTAAAGGGTTGTCAGGAGGTAGGGATGGCTACACCTTC	CASSVGLKGLSGGRDGYTF
TRBV2	-	-	TRBJ1-2	TGTGCCAGCAGCCCCGGCGATAACTATGGCTACACCTTC	CASSPGDNYGYTF
TRBV5-1	-	TRBD2	TRBJ2-3	TGCGCCAGCAGCATTCCGGGACTAGCGTCTAGCACAGATACGCAGTATTTT	CASSIPGLASSTDTQYF
TRBV6-1	-	TRBD1	TRBJ2-7	TGTGCCAGCAGTGAACCTTTCGACAGGGGTTCCTACGAGCAGTACTTC	CASSEPFDRGSYEQYF
TRBV9	-	-	TRBJ2-1	TGTGTCAGCAGCACCCGTGGAGGGGGCGGTGAGCAGTTCTTC	CVSSTRGGGGEQFF
TRBV19	-	-	TRBJ1-5	TGTGCCAGTAGTATAGGAACGACCCCTAGCAATCAGCCCCAGCATTTT	CASSIGTTPSNQPQHF
TRBV5-1	-	TRBD1	TRBJ1-1	TGCGCCAGCAGCCAAGACAGGGGGCAAACTGAAGCTTTCTTT	CASSQDRGQTEAFF
TRBV6-1	-	-	TRBJ2-3	TGTGCCAGCAGTCACTTCCGAGATACGCAGTATTTT	CASSHFRDTQYF
TRBV27	-	-	TRBJ2-6	TGTGCCAGCAGTTTCAGTCGTGGGGCCAACGTCCTGACTTTC	CASSFSRGANVLTF
TRBV5-1	once	-	TRBJ1-5	TGCGCCAGCAGCTCGGACGGTTATAGCAATCAGCCCCAGCATTTT	CASSSDGYSNQPQHF
TRBV25-1	-	-	TRBJ2-7	TGTGCCAGCGGCTCGGACAGATCATACGAGCAGTACTTC	CASGSDRSYEQYF
TRBV5-1	-	-	TRBJ2-1	TGCGCCAGCAGCTTGCGGACAGCCGCTTACAATGAGCAGTTCTTC	CASSLRTAAYNEQFF
TRBV21-1	-	-	TRBJ1-3	TGTGCCAGCAGCCGAATTCGCGACAGGGAAAGTGGAAACACCATATATTTT	CASSRIRDRESGNTIYF
TRBV6-1	-	TRBD1	TRBJ2-7	TGTGCCAGCAGGATAGACAGGGTAAGCTCCTACGAGCAGTACTTC	CASRIDRVSSYEQYF
TRBV12-5	-	-	TRBJ2-2	TGTGCTAGTGGTTTGGTATCTTCGGACACCGGGGAGCTGTTTTTT	CASGLVSSDTGELFF
TRBV6-5	-	-	TRBJ1-2	TGTGCCAGCAGCCCGACAGCCTATGTTGGCTACACCTTC	CASSPTAYVGYTF
TRBV30	-	-	TRBJ1-3	TGTGCCTGGAGTCAGACAGACTCTGGAAACACCATATATTTT	CAWSQTDSGNTIYF
TRBV7-2	once	TRBD2	TRBJ2-2	TGTGCCAGCAGCTTACTCGCGGGAGGTGGTGGGAACACCGGGGAGCTGTTTTTT	CASSLLAGGGGNTGELFF
TRBV10-3	once	-	TRBJ2-5	TGTGCCATCAGTGGGACAGTAGAAGAGACCCAGTACTTC	CAISGTVEETQYF
TRBV5-6	-	TRBD1	TRBJ2-7	TGTGCCAGCAGCTTGGGGACAGGGGTTGGCGAGCAGTACTTC	CASSLGTGVGEQYF
TRBV4-1	-	-	TRBJ1-1	TGCGCCAGCAGCCAATTTGGAGTGAACACTGAAGCTTTCTTT	CASSQFGVNTEAFF
TRBV11-3	-	TRBD2	TRBJ2-1	TGTGCCAGCAGCTTAAGTAGCGGGAGTAACAATGAGCAGTTCTTC	CASSLSSGSNNEQFF
TRBV2	-	-	TRBJ2-7	TGTGCCAGCAAGTGGATCACCGACGAGCAGTACTTC	CASKWITDEQYF
TRBV7-9	-	-	TRBJ1-1	TGTGCCAGCAGCTTAGATTTGTCGGTCCCGAAAGCTTTCTTT	CASSLDLSVPKAFF
TRBV10-1	-	-	TRBJ2-2	TGCGCCAGCAGTGAGACGGCAGCCCTCACCGGGGAGCTGTTTTTT	CASSETAALTGELFF
TRBV15	once	-	TRBJ2-1	TGTGCCACCAGCAGAATTGGACGGAAGCAGTTCTTC	CATSRIGRKQFF
TRBV5-6	-	-	TRBJ1-6	TGTGCCAGCAGCTTGCTCGGGGTCGATAATTCACCCCTCCACTTT	CASSLLGVDNSPLHF
TRBV6-6	-	TRBD2	TRBJ2-1	TGTGCCAGCAGTTACGGGACTAGCTACAATGAGCAGTTCTTC	CASSYGTSYNEQFF
TRBV5-1	-	TRBD2	TRBJ2-3	TGCGCCAGCAGCCGACTAGCGGGGGGGCCAGATACGCAGTATTTT	CASSRLAGGPDTQYF
TRBV29-1	-	-	TRBJ1-2	TGCAGCGCCGGAGGGGACCTATATGGCTACACCTTC	CSAGGDLYGYTF
TRBV7-9	-	TRBD2	TRBJ2-1	TGTGCCAGCAGCCCCTCCCCGGGACTAGCGGGGGGGAGCTACAATGAGCAGTTCTTC	CASSPSPGLAGGSYNEQFF
TRBV9	-	-	TRBJ1-2	TGTGCCAGCAGCGTAGCGGGGGGAGTCTATGGCTACACCTTC	CASSVAGGVYGYTF
TRBV29-1	-	-	TRBJ2-1	TGCAGCGTTGACGGGCAGGGGAAGACTGAGCAGTTCTTC	CSVDGQGKTEQFF
TRBV30	-	TRBD2	TRBJ2-3	TGTGCCTGGTGGGGGGGAAGCACAGATACGCAGTATTTT	CAWWGGSTDTQYF
TRBV5-1	-	-	TRBJ2-7	TGCGCCAGCAGGTCCGGACACAACTCCTTCGGCGAGCAGTACTTC	CASRSGHNSFGEQYF
TRBV2	-	-	TRBJ1-1	TGTGCCAGCACAGGGTTGAGCACTGAAGCTTTCTTT	CASTGLSTEAFF
TRBV6-5	-	-	TRBJ2-7	TGTGCCAGCGGCCAGCGAGGCTACGAGCAGTACTTC	CASGQRGYEQYF
TRBV6-6	-	-	TRBJ2-3	TGTGCCAGCAGTGGACAGTCCGGAGATACGCAGTATTTT	CASSGQSGDTQYF
TRBV5-4	-	TRBD2	TRBJ2-7	TGTGCCAGCGGGTTAGCGGGACCCACCTACGAGCAGTACTTC	CASGLAGPTYEQYF
TRBV6-6	-	TRBD2	TRBJ2-3	TGTGCCAGCAGCTCCCGACTAGCGGGAGGAGATACGCAGTATTTT	CASSSRLAGGDTQYF
TRBV7-9	few	TRBD1	TRBJ1-4	TGTGCCAGCAGCCGAACAGGGGGTAATGAAAAACTGTTTTTT	CASSRTGGNEKLFF
TRBV7-2	few	TRBD1	TRBJ1-5	TGTGCCAGCAGCTTAGCGCAGGACAGGGGGCATCAGCCCCAGCATTTT	CASSLAQDRGHQPQHF
TRBV5-1	-	-	TRBJ2-1	TGCGCCAGCAGCCGAAGCCCTAGCGACAATGAGCAGTTCTTC	CASSRSPSDNEQFF
TRBV6-5	-	-	TRBJ1-2	TGTGCCAGCAGCCCCATCGGGGGTAGCTATGGCTACACCTTC	CASSPIGGSYGYTF
TRBV20-1	-	TRBD1	TRBJ1-1	TGCAGTACTGAGGGACAGTATGAAGCTTTCTTT	CSTEGQYEAFF
TRBV7-3	-	-	TRBJ2-3	TGTGCCAGCAGCCCCGATTGGGTGGATACGCAGTATTTT	CASSPDWVDTQYF
TRBV7-9	-	-	TRBJ2-3	TGTGCCAGCAGAGGCCCCTCCCCAGATACGCAGTATTTT	CASRGPSPDTQYF
TRBV4-1	-	-	TRBJ2-2	TGCGCCAGCAGCCAAGAAGGCCACTCATCCGGGGAGCTGTTTTTT	CASSQEGHSSGELFF